Presented here are 26 T cell receptor beta chains from one specimen sequenced in a study of Ad26.COV2.S vaccination and SARS-CoV-2 variants. Measured with immunoSEQ multiplex PCR; TCRdb has only the in-frame clones, and not every one. The sample lists fewer than 800,000 clones, around 92% occurring once. As for treatment: 15 to 20 received Ad26.COV2.S at low or high dose, single or two shots; about 5 received placebo; per-sample allocation not given. Sample collection was performed on day 63 after the first vaccine or placebo injection. Source: peripheral blood, taken in a trial of Ad26.COV2.S vaccine versus placebo. Source of these receptors: a person between 18 and 65 years old who received the Ad26.COV2.S COVID-19 vaccine or a placebo.

CDR3 nucleotides: TGTGCCAGCAGCGGCGGGGCTAGCGGGGATCAGGAGCAGTTCTTC. Translation gives CASSGGASGDQEQFF. The chain is built from TRBV9 and TRBJ2-1; 9 bases line up with TRBD2. Germline V lookup: CDR1 SGDLS, CDR2 YYNGEE. The CDR3 consists of 15 residues. Germline trimming cut 3 bases from V and 10 bases from J; bases unmatched to any gene: 11.

The chain uses TRBV4-3 and TRBJ1-6, with a possible D match to TRBD1 (5 bases). The CDR3 length is 13 residues. V dropped 3 bases and J dropped 11 bases, with 11 bases sitting between them. Germline CDR1 LGHNA, CDR2 YSLEER. CDR3 amino acids: CASSQGEWTPLHF. The CDR3 coding sequence is TGCGCCAGCAGCCAGGGGGAATGGACACCCCTCCACTTT.

This chain uses TRBV3-1 (or the pseudogene TRBV3-2) with TRBJ1-5; 8 bases align to TRBD1. V lost 4 bases and J lost 4; bases outside the gene matches: 6. CDR3 length: 15 residues. The germline V gene has CDR1 LGHDT and CDR2 YNNKEL (reference sequence). The chain's CDR3 is CASSLGQVPNQPQHF. CDR3 DNA: TGTGCCAGCAGCCTGGGACAGGTACCTAATCAGCCCCAGCATTTT.

The gene calls are TRBV5-1 and TRBJ1-6; D is possibly TRBD1 (6 bases). The germline V gene encodes CDR1 SGHRS and CDR2 YFSETQ. Trimming shortened V by 3 bases and J by 5 bases, and 9 bases separated the two germline ends. This CDR3 contains 14 residues. The CDR3, as DNA: TGCGCCAGCAGCTCGGACAGCGATAATTCACCCCTCCACTTT. It encodes CASSSDSDNSPLHF.

This rearrangement joins TRBV10-3 to TRBJ2-5, with D unclear. The CDR3 is 13 amino acids. CDR1 and CDR2 (germline): ENHRY, SYGVKD. Trimming removed 4 bases at V and 0 bases at J, with 6 bases between. The CDR3 is CAISGEYQETQYF. CDR3 in DNA: TGTGCCATCAGTGGAGAGTACCAAGAGACCCAGTACTTC.

This chain joins TRBV18 and TRBJ2-5, with 10 bases lining up with TRBD2. This CDR3 is built from 17 residues. CDR1 and CDR2 from the germline V gene are KGHSH and LQKENI. After removal of 5 bases from V and 6 bases from J, the junction contained 15 bases not matched to a gene. The CDR3 reads CASSLSPLAGEEQTQYF. CDR3 nucleotides: TGTGCCAGCTCATTGTCCCCCCTAGCGGGAGAGGAACAGACCCAGTACTTC.

V usage is TRBV5-1 and J usage is TRBJ2-7, with no clear D. Germline-derived CDR1 and CDR2 are SGHRS and YFSETQ. Trimming cost V 0 bases and J 3 bases, with 16 bases left between them. The CDR3 covers 16 residues. This CDR3 reads CASSLGVQAPDYEQYF. The CDR3, as DNA: TGCGCCAGCAGCTTGGGGGTTCAGGCCCCCGACTACGAGCAGTACTTC.

This chain links TRBV3-1 (or the pseudogene TRBV3-2) with TRBJ1-6; a possible D gene is TRBD1 (5 bases). The CDR3 runs 16 residues. Germline V CDR1 and CDR2: LGHDT, YNNKEL (reference sequence). V was trimmed by 5 bases and J by 10 bases, leaving 21 bases between them. CDR3: CASSDLRGPRASPLHF. Here the CDR3 DNA reads TGTGCCAGCAGCGATCTCCGGGGCCCAAGGGCCTCACCCCTCCACTTT.

The chain has TRBV30 and TRBJ1-5, with D possibly matching TRBD1 (5 bases). V was cut by 5 bases and J by 4 bases, with 9 bases left in between. Germline V gives CDR1 GTSNPN, CDR2 SVGIG (reference sequence). The CDR3 runs to 12 residues. The CDR3 here is CAWGWGNQPQHF. The CDR3 DNA sequence: TGTGCCTGGGGCTGGGGGAATCAGCCCCAGCATTTT.

The chain couples TRBV5-1 to TRBJ2-2; D is unresolved. V gave up 1 base and J gave up 7 bases, with 8 bases separating them. The germline gives CDR1 SGHRS, CDR2 YFSETQ. The CDR3 sequence is 13 residues long. For the CDR3, the DNA is TGCGCCAGCAGCTTGCTGGTACTCGGGGAGCTGTTTTTT. Protein sequence: CASSLLVLGELFF.

This rearrangement joins TRBV7-2 to TRBJ2-7, with 14 bases identical to TRBD2. CDR1 and CDR2 (germline): SGHTA, FQGNSA. Trimming at V came to 5 bases and at J to 6 bases, leaving 6 bases not matched to a gene. CDR3 length: 15 amino acids. The CDR3 sequence is CASSMGLAGDGEQYF. The CDR3 DNA sequence: TGTGCCAGCAGCATGGGACTAGCGGGAGATGGCGAGCAGTACTTC. The full variable domain, in which reference TRBV7-2 and TRBJ2-7 provide the parts outside the CDR3, is GAGVSQSPSNKVTEKGKDVELRCDPISGHTALYWYRQSLGQGLEFLIYFQGNSAPDKSGLPSDRFSAERTGGSVSTLTIQRTQQEDSAVYLCASSMGLAGDGEQYFGPGTRLTVT.

The chain carries TRBV30 and TRBJ1-2; no clear D. Trimming took off 0 bases at V and 8 bases at J, with 13 bases between the two ends. Germline V lookup: CDR1 GTSNPN, CDR2 SVGIG (reference sequence). This CDR3 is built from 13 residues. CDR3 loop: CAWSVLISRGYTF. The DNA of the CDR3 is TGTGCCTGGAGTGTACTTATCTCTAGGGGCTACACCTTC.

This rearrangement joins TRBV19 to TRBJ2-5; 10 bases fit TRBD1. The CDR3 is 14 residues long. Germline CDR1 is LNHDA and CDR2 is SQIVND (reference sequence). V was clipped by 5 bases and J by 4 bases; unmatched bases: 4. CDR3 residues: CASSLTGGRETQYF. The DNA of the CDR3 is TGTGCCAGTAGTTTGACAGGGGGCCGAGAGACCCAGTACTTC. Combining the CDR3 with reference TRBV19 and TRBJ2-5 gives the whole variable domain DGGITQSPKYLFRKEGQNVTLSCEQNLNHDAMYWYRQDPGQGLRLIYYSQIVNDFQKGDIAEGYSVSREKKESFPLTVTSAQKNPTAFYLCASSLTGGRETQYFGPGTRLLVL.

The CDR3 DNA reads TGTGCCAGCAGCGTAGGACCCGACAGGAGTGAGCAGTTCTTC. Protein: CASSVGPDRSEQFF. The J gene is TRBJ2-1, the V gene TRBV9; weak D call: TRBD1 (6 bases). V dropped 0 bases and J dropped 9 bases, with 13 bases sitting between them. The CDR3 consists of 14 residues. Germline CDR1 SGDLS, CDR2 YYNGEE. The variable domain in full, with the rest retrieved from reference TRBV9 and TRBJ2-1, is DSGVTQTPKHLITATGQRVTLRCSPRSGDLSVYWYQQSLDQGLQFLIQYYNGEERAKGNILERFSAQQFPDLHSELNLSSLELGDSALYFCASSVGPDRSEQFFGPGTRLTVL.

The V gene is TRBV6-1, the J gene TRBJ1-2; 10 positions agree with TRBD1. J gave up 5 bases and V 5 bases, and 8 bases lay outside the gene matches. The CDR3 runs 15 residues. Germline values: CDR1 MNHNS, CDR2 SASEGT. The DNA of the CDR3 is TGTGCCAGCAGTACCCGGACAGGGGGGAGGTATGGCTACACCTTC. This codes for CASSTRTGGRYGYTF.

The V gene is TRBV19, the J gene TRBJ2-3, with 7 bases that match TRBD1. V gave up 6 bases and J gave up 4 bases; unmatched junction bases: 10. CDR1 is LNHDA, CDR2 SQIVND, per germline (reference sequence). The CDR3 is 15 residues long. The CDR3 coding sequence is TGTGCCAGTAGGAGGGGACAGTTGCTGCCAGATACGCAGTATTTT. This translates into CASRRGQLLPDTQYF.

The chain uses TRBV10-3 and TRBJ2-1; D is uncertain. Germline values: CDR1 ENHRY, CDR2 SYGVKD. Trimming stripped 8 bases from V and 6 bases from J, with 11 bases between. The CDR3 is 12 amino acids. The CDR3 sequence: CAIAQVGNEQFF. CDR3 nucleotide sequence: TGTGCCATCGCTCAGGTTGGCAATGAGCAGTTCTTC.

The CDR3 spells CASSLELAGTVNEQFF. In DNA, the CDR3 is TGTGCCAGCAGCTTAGAATTGGCCGGGACGGTCAATGAGCAGTTCTTC. The chain has TRBV7-6 and TRBJ2-1; D is possibly TRBD1 or TRBD2 (5 bases each). Germline V gene lookup returns CDR1 SGHVS and CDR2 FNYEAQ. The CDR3 has 16 amino acids. V dropped 1 base and J dropped 6 bases, with 16 bases sitting between them.

This chain uses TRBV6-5 with TRBJ2-7; possible D gene TRBD2, 6 bases. This CDR3 region has 16 residues. CDR1 and CDR2 from the germline V gene are MNHEY and SVGAGI. Trimming left V 0 bases short and J 2 bases short, with 14 bases between. CDR3 amino acids: CASSYSMGGKAYEQYF. The DNA for the CDR3 is TGTGCCAGCAGTTACTCGATGGGGGGAAAAGCCTACGAGCAGTACTTC.

This clone was observed once. The chain recombines TRBV7-2 with TRBJ1-2; 7 nucleotides align to TRBD1. The germline V gene encodes CDR1 SGHTA and CDR2 FQGNSA. The CDR3 sequence is 16 residues long. V lost 5 bases and J lost 4; bases outside the gene matches: 13. CDR3 sequence (DNA): TGTGCCAGCAGCCCGGGAGGGGGCTCGTGGGGCTATGGCTACACCTTC. It codes for CASSPGGGSWGYGYTF.

The J gene is TRBJ1-2, the V gene TRBV5-8, with D perhaps matching TRBD1 (5 bases). The length of the CDR3 is 15 residues. Germline V gives CDR1 SGHTS, CDR2 YDEGEE. With 0 bases removed from V and 7 bases from J, the gap between germline ends came to 16 bases. CDR3 sequence (DNA): TGTGCCAGCAGCTTGGGGGGCGGCCGAAGTTCTGGCTACACCTTC. As protein: CASSLGGGRSSGYTF.

The J gene is TRBJ2-5, the V gene TRBV18; D is uncertain. With 2 bases removed from V and 1 base from J, the gap between germline ends came to 11 bases. The germline gives CDR1 KGHSH, CDR2 LQKENI. The CDR3 covers 15 residues. The CDR3 DNA sequence: TGTGCCAGCTCACCAATGTCTGGGATCCAAGAGACCCAGTACTTC. It yields the protein CASSPMSGIQETQYF.

V gene TRBV27 combines with J gene TRBJ1-1, with 9 bases matching TRBD1. V was pared by 3 bases and J by 5 bases, with 4 bases of the junction left unmatched. The CDR3 is 14 residues long. The germline CDR1 and CDR2 sequences are MNHEY and SMNVEV (reference sequence). CDR3 protein: CASSLGQGGTEAFF. The CDR3 region has the DNA TGTGCCAGCAGTTTGGGACAGGGCGGGACTGAAGCTTTCTTT.

V is TRBV11-3 and J is TRBJ2-5; 7 nucleotides match TRBD1. Per germline, CDR1 SGHNT and CDR2 YENEEA. V lost 3 bases to trimming and J lost 4 bases; unmatched junction nucleotides: 2. CDR3 length: 13 amino acids. The CDR3 sequence: CASSFGDRETQYF. CDR3 DNA: TGTGCCAGCAGCTTTGGGGACAGAGAGACCCAGTACTTC.

This chain joins TRBV21-1 and TRBJ2-1; whether TRBD2, the table's D call, matches the DNA was not checked. TRBV21-1 represents a pseudogene. The CDR3 is 16 residues long. CDR3 DNA sequence: TGTGCCAGCAGCATCTCCTCGCTAAAGCCATGGAATGAGCAGTTCTTC. This translates into CASSISSLKPWNEQFF.

The chain employs TRBV7-7 and TRBJ2-5; a weak D match, TRBD2 (5 bases). Germline V gene sequence: CDR1 SSHAT, CDR2 FNYEAQ (reference sequence). This CDR3 is 14 amino acids long. V lost 5 bases and J 7 bases, leaving 17 bases between the germline ends. This CDR3 reads CASSPGILGGTQYF. The CDR3 DNA reads TGTGCCAGCAGCCCGGGGATCCTCGGAGGGACCCAGTACTTC.